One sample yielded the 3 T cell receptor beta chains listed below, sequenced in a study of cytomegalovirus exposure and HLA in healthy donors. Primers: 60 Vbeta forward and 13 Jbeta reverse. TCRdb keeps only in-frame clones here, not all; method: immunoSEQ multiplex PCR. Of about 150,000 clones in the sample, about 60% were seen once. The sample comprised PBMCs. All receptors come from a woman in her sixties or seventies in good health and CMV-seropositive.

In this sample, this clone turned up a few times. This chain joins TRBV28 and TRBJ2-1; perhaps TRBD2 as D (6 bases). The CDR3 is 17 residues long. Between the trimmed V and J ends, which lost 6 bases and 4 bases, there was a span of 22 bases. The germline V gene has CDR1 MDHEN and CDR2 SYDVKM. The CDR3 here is CASSPGGGSWSYNEQFF. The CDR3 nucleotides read TGTGCCAGCAGCCCCGGTGGGGGGAGCTGGAGTTACAATGAGCAGTTCTTC.

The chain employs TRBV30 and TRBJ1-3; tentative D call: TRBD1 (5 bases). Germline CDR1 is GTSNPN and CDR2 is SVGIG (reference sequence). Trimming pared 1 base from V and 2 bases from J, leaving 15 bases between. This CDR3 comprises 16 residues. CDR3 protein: CAWSGTWGVPGNTIYF. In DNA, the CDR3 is TGTGCCTGGAGTGGCACTTGGGGGGTACCTGGAAACACCATATATTTT.

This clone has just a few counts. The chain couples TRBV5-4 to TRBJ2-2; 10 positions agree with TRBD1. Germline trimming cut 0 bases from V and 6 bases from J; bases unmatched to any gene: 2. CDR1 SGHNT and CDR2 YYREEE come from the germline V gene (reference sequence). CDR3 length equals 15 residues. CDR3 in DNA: TGTGCCAGCAGCTTGGAGGGACAGGGGTCCGGGGAGCTGTTTTTT. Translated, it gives CASSLEGQGSGELFF. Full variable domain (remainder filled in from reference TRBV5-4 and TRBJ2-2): ETGVTQSPTHLIKTRGQQVTLRCSSQSGHNTVSWYQQALGQGPQFIFQYYREEENGRGNFPPRFSGLQFPNYSSELNVNALELDDSALYLCASSLEGQGSGELFFGEGSRLTVL.